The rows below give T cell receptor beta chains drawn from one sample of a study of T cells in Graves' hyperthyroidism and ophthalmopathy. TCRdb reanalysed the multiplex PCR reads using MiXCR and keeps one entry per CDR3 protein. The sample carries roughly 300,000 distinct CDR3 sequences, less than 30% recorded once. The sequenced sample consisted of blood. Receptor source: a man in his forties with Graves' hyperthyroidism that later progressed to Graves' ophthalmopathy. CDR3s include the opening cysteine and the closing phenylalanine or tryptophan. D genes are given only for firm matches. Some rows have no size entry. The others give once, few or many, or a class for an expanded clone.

CDR3 DNA: TGCAGCGTTGATGTGACAGGGGTAGGCGGGGAGCTGTTTTTT; CDR3 protein: CSVDVTGVGGELFF; clone size: many; D gene: TRBD1; V gene: TRBV29-1; J gene: TRBJ2-2
CDR3 DNA: TGTGCCAGCAGTTTAAACCCCCGGGACCGGGGACTCCAAGAGACCCAGTACTTC; CDR3 protein: CASSLNPRDRGLQETQYF; clone size: few; D gene: .; V gene: TRBV12-3/TRBV12-4; J gene: TRBJ2-5
CDR3 DNA: TGTGCCACCATATCCCCCCGGGTTGAAGCTTTCTTT; CDR3 protein: CATISPRVEAFF; clone size: many; D gene: .; V gene: TRBV6-5; J gene: TRBJ1-1
CDR3 DNA: TGTGCCAGCAGTCAGGACACGAACACCGGGGAGCTGTTTTTT; CDR3 protein: CASSQDTNTGELFF; clone size: many; D gene: .; V gene: TRBV6-5; J gene: TRBJ2-2
CDR3 DNA: TGTGCCAGCAGTTTATACCGATACGAGCAGTACTTC; CDR3 protein: CASSLYRYEQYF; clone size: many; D gene: .; V gene: TRBV28; J gene: TRBJ2-7
CDR3 DNA: TGTGCCATCAGTGAGTCGGTACGGGATGGCTACACCTTC; CDR3 protein: CAISESVRDGYTF; clone size: many; D gene: .; V gene: TRBV10-3; J gene: TRBJ1-2
CDR3 DNA: TGTGCCAGCCGACGACAGAGGGGAGCTTTCTTT; CDR3 protein: CASRRQRGAFF; clone size: many; D gene: .; V gene: TRBV6-5; J gene: TRBJ1-1
CDR3 DNA: TGTGCCAGCAGTAAGGACAGGTCAATCCCCTACGAGCAGTACTTC; CDR3 protein: CASSKDRSIPYEQYF; clone size: many; D gene: TRBD1; V gene: TRBV6-1; J gene: TRBJ2-7
CDR3 DNA: TGCAGCGTGCCCCGGGGGGGGACAAGGAAGACCCAGTACTTC; CDR3 protein: CSVPRGGTRKTQYF; clone size: many; D gene: TRBD2; V gene: TRBV29-1; J gene: TRBJ2-5
CDR3 DNA: TGTGCCAGCTCACAAAGACAGGGACAAGAGACCCAGTACTTC; CDR3 protein: CASSQRQGQETQYF; clone size: many; D gene: TRBD1; V gene: TRBV18; J gene: TRBJ2-5
CDR3 DNA: TGTGCCAGCAGCCCACCCAGCAAGTCCTACGAGCAGTACTTC; CDR3 protein: CASSPPSKSYEQYF; clone size: .; D gene: .; V gene: TRBV7-9; J gene: TRBJ2-7
CDR3 DNA: TGTGCCAGCAGTCCCCTCCCTAGCCTTGGAGAGACCCAGTACTTC; CDR3 protein: CASSPLPSLGETQYF; clone size: .; D gene: .; V gene: TRBV28; J gene: TRBJ2-5
CDR3 DNA: TGTGCCAGCAGTAAGGGACTAGCGGGGCCAAGCTCCTACGAGCAGTACTTC; CDR3 protein: CASSKGLAGPSSYEQYF; clone size: .; D gene: TRBD2; V gene: TRBV2; J gene: TRBJ2-7
CDR3 DNA: TGTGCCAGCAGCTTAGTCAGCAATCAGCCCCAGCATTTT; CDR3 protein: CASSLVSNQPQHF; clone size: many; D gene: .; V gene: TRBV7-8; J gene: TRBJ1-5
CDR3 DNA: TGTGCCAGCAGCTTCATGGGGCCCGCCTTTGACCGGGGAAACACCATATATTTT; CDR3 protein: CASSFMGPAFDRGNTIYF; clone size: .; D gene: .; V gene: TRBV11-2; J gene: TRBJ1-3
CDR3 DNA: TGTGCCACCAGTGATTCAGGACAGGCAACCTACGAGCAGTACTTC; CDR3 protein: CATSDSGQATYEQYF; clone size: many; D gene: TRBD1; V gene: TRBV24-1; J gene: TRBJ2-7
CDR3 DNA: TGTGCCAGCAGTGCAACTGCCTTTGATGGTTTCGATGAGCAGTACTTC; CDR3 protein: CASSATAFDGFDEQYF; clone size: many; D gene: .; V gene: TRBV6-4; J gene: TRBJ2-7
CDR3 DNA: TGTGCCTGGAGTGCACCCCCCCTGGAACAAGAGACCCAGTACTTC; CDR3 protein: CAWSAPPLEQETQYF; clone size: many; D gene: .; V gene: TRBV30; J gene: TRBJ2-5
CDR3 DNA: TGTGCCAGCAGTCGATCTGGGGCCAACGTCCTGACTTTC; CDR3 protein: CASSRSGANVLTF; clone size: many; D gene: .; V gene: TRBV28; J gene: TRBJ2-6
CDR3 DNA: TGTGCCAGCAGTCCCGCCAGGGCAGGGGGGCACAATGAGCAGTTCTTC; CDR3 protein: CASSPARAGGHNEQFF; clone size: .; D gene: .; V gene: TRBV12-3/TRBV12-4; J gene: TRBJ2-1
CDR3 DNA: TGTGCCAGCAGTTTGGTCGGGGCGGTTTTCTATGGCTACACCTTC; CDR3 protein: CASSLVGAVFYGYTF; clone size: few; D gene: .; V gene: TRBV28; J gene: TRBJ1-2
CDR3 DNA: TGCAGCCCCCTGACAGGCCCGGGAGAGACCCAGTACTTC; CDR3 protein: CSPLTGPGETQYF; clone size: many; D gene: .; V gene: TRBV29-1; J gene: TRBJ2-5
CDR3 DNA: TGTGCCAGCAGCTTACGAGGCGGGAGCTCCTACGAGCAGTACTTC; CDR3 protein: CASSLRGGSSYEQYF; clone size: many; D gene: TRBD2; V gene: TRBV7-9; J gene: TRBJ2-7
CDR3 DNA: TGTGCCAGCACCCGGGGGACCGGGAATTATGGCTACACCTTC; CDR3 protein: CASTRGTGNYGYTF; clone size: .; D gene: .; V gene: TRBV12-3/TRBV12-4; J gene: TRBJ1-2
CDR3 DNA: TGCAGCACCGTACAGGGGGCGGCCACTGAAGCTTTCTTT; CDR3 protein: CSTVQGAATEAFF; clone size: many; D gene: TRBD1; V gene: TRBV29-1; J gene: TRBJ1-1
CDR3 DNA: TGTGCTGCAGGGGTTAAAGCTTTCTTT; CDR3 protein: CAAGVKAFF; clone size: .; D gene: .; V gene: TRBV6-2/TRBV6-3; J gene: TRBJ1-1
CDR3 DNA: TGTGCCAGCTCACCGGTAGAAGGGACTGAAGCTTTCTTT; CDR3 protein: CASSPVEGTEAFF; clone size: .; D gene: .; V gene: TRBV18; J gene: TRBJ1-1